The present T cell receptor (beta chain) was sequenced within a study of beta chain features in type 1 diabetes. Stem cell-like memory, regulatory, central memory and naive CD4+ cells were sorted via CD45RO/CCR7/CD25/CD127/CD95/CD27. About this clone: What it binds is unknown.

Of the isolated RNA, all was reverse transcribed, and so the sequenced material was expressed TCRB transcripts. Only in-frame clones appear in the TCRdb table, and some are missing; sequencing was by immunoSEQ multiplex PCR. The table has about 240,000 clones, approximately 13% seen once. Study-wide findings and caveats: PCR might favor shorter templates, equally in patients and controls. In comparison with healthy donors, patients had naive, central memory and Treg TCRB repertoires that appeared more similar. Shorter TCRB CDR3s, moderately but significantly so, marked every one of the four CD4+ subsets in Type 1 diabetes patients.

The CDR3 extends over 15 amino acids. Per germline, CDR1 SGHRS and CDR2 YFSETQ. J was trimmed by 9 bases and V by 5 bases; bases with no gene match: 12. The V gene is TRBV5-1, the J gene TRBJ2-1; 9 bases are shared with TRBD1. What was sequenced was naive CD4+ T cells from blood. The clonotype comes from a man younger than 45 with type 1 diabetes. The CDR3, as DNA: TGCGCCAGCAGTAAGGACAGGGGAGATTGGAGTGAGCAGTTCTTC. Amino acids: CASSKDRGDWSEQFF.